This TCR beta chain derives from a study of shared clonotypes between healthy human individuals. Study background: CD4 naive and CD4 memory each took three plates per donor, while CD8 naive took two and CD8 memory one. Points from the study as a whole: Donor clonotype sharing was expected to depend on sequencing depth.

Naive CD4+ cells were CD45RA-selected; the remaining cells were memory. V was shortened by 10 bases and J by 3 bases, with 14 bases between the two germline ends. The CDR3 is 13 residues long. The germline gives CDR1 MDHEN, CDR2 SYDVKM. About this clone itself: The antigen is not known.

Sorted-subset replicate PCR reactions contained approximately 190 ng DNA, corresponding to roughly 29,000 T cell genomes. TCRdb's copy holds only in-frame clones and misses some; the assay was immunoSEQ multiplex PCR. This table holds some 2,000,000 clones, 85% to 95% found once. The chain couples TRBV28 to TRBJ2-3; a possible D gene is TRBD1 (5 bases). The sequence derives from a young man in good health. Sequenced input: naive CD4+ T cells sorted from blood. Subset: CD45RA+ positively selected. The CDR3 reads CAIKAGATDTQYF. The DNA of the CDR3 is TGTGCCATCAAGGCTGGGGCTACAGATACGCAGTATTTT.